The 24 T cell receptor beta chains given below trace back to one sample, sequenced in a study of blood T cell repertoires in COVID-19. Clones were read by immunoSEQ multiplex PCR, and TCRdb kept only the in-frame ones, dropping some. Of under 200,000 clones in the sample, roughly 86% were seen once. The sample was peripheral blood. These receptors came from a woman of 80 years or more with COVID-19, enrolled during active disease.

The genes are TRBV7-9 and TRBJ2-7; 8 bases fit TRBD2. The V segment lost 2 bases and the J segment 6 bases; nucleotides outside the gene matches: 6. CDR3 length equals 14 residues. Per the germline V gene, CDR1 is SEHNR and CDR2 is FQNEAQ (reference sequence). The CDR3 nucleotides are TGTGCCAGCAGCTTAAAGGCGGGAGGATCCGAGCAGTACTTC. Encoded protein: CASSLKAGGSEQYF.

This clone was recorded only once. This rearrangement joins TRBV30 to TRBJ1-2; the D is unclear. With 0 bases removed from V and 3 bases from J, the gap between germline ends came to 14 bases. Germline loops: CDR1 GTSNPN, CDR2 SVGIG (reference sequence). CDR3 size: 15 residues. CDR3 sequence reads: CAWSVVATLDYGYTF. The CDR3 DNA sequence: TGTGCCTGGAGTGTAGTGGCCACCCTAGACTATGGCTACACCTTC.

The chain is built from TRBV10-1 and TRBJ2-3; 7 positions match TRBD2. CDR1 is WNHNN and CDR2 is SYGVQD in the germline V gene (reference sequence). The CDR3 length is 14 residues. V was clipped by 6 bases and J by 1 base; unmatched bases: 4. The CDR3 loop reads CASSSAGGTDTQYF. The CDR3, as DNA: TGCGCCAGCAGCAGCGCGGGGGGCACAGATACGCAGTATTTT.

The chain has TRBV29-1 and TRBJ2-1; TRBD1 is a possible D gene (6 bases). The CDR3 has 16 residues. Germline lookup yields CDR1 SQVTM and CDR2 ANQGSEA. Trimming shortened V by 5 bases and J by 2 bases, and 19 bases separated the two germline ends. The CDR3: CSVILQGRGTYNEQFF. DNA for the CDR3: TGCAGCGTTATTCTGCAGGGGCGAGGCACCTACAATGAGCAGTTCTTC.

The gene calls are TRBV3-1 (or the pseudogene TRBV3-2) and TRBJ1-2; the D gene is possibly TRBD1 (6 bases). Germline CDR1 LGHDT, CDR2 YNNKEL (reference sequence). This CDR3 is 16 amino acids long. V dropped 2 bases and J dropped 2 bases, with 15 bases sitting between them. This CDR3 is CASSQPGGRRNYGYTF. The CDR3 coding sequence is TGTGCCAGCAGCCAACCCGGGGGGCGAAGAAACTATGGCTACACCTTC.

This clone has only a few counts. V is TRBV27 and J is TRBJ1-5; 11 bases fit TRBD1. In germline, CDR1 is MNHEY, CDR2 SMNVEV (reference sequence). The CDR3 has 15 amino acids. Trimming at V came to 4 bases and at J to 10 bases, leaving 9 bases not matched to a gene. CDR3 nucleotides: TGTGCCAGCAGTTGGACAGGGGGCGCGGGGGTCCCCCAGCATTTT. It codes for CASSWTGGAGVPQHF.

V and J are TRBV6-4 and TRBJ1-2; maybe TRBD1 (5 bases). Trimming shortened V by 10 bases and J by 3 bases, and 27 bases separated the two germline ends. The CDR3 has 17 amino acids. Per germline, CDR1 MRHNA and CDR2 SNTAGT. CDR3 loop: CATLLTGSPEHHYGYTF. In DNA, the CDR3 is TGTGCCACCCTCTTAACAGGCAGCCCAGAACACCACTATGGCTACACCTTC.

The rearrangement links TRBV28 to TRBJ1-5; no reliable D call. V was trimmed by 3 bases and J by 0 bases, leaving 12 bases between them. The CDR3 length is 16 residues. CDR1 MDHEN and CDR2 SYDVKM come from the germline V gene. The CDR3 bases are TGTGCCAGCAGTTTCTCCCGGGTAGATAGCAATCAGCCCCAGCATTTT. Amino acid sequence: CASSFSRVDSNQPQHF.

The chain recombines TRBV7-9 with TRBJ2-2; possible D gene TRBD2, 7 bases. The V gene's germline CDR1 is SEHNR and CDR2 FQNEAQ (reference sequence). The CDR3 covers 15 residues. Trimming shortened V by 7 bases and J by 2 bases, and 14 bases separated the two germline ends. The CDR3 DNA follows: TGTGCCAGCACCGCGGGGGCAGGAAACACCGGGGAGCTGTTTTTT. Translating it yields CASTAGAGNTGELFF.

In this sample, this clone turned up once. The rearrangement joins TRBV7-3 to TRBJ2-1, with a tentative D call TRBD2 (5 bases). Germline V CDR1 and CDR2: SGHTA, FQGTGA. This CDR3 contains 15 residues. Trimming left V 5 bases short and J 3 bases short, with 14 bases between. CDR3 region: CASSPVGLGYNEQFF. CDR3 nucleotides: TGTGCCAGCAGCCCCGTCGGACTTGGCTACAATGAGCAGTTCTTC.

The table lists this clone with a count of one. This chain connects TRBV15 to TRBJ2-3, with TRBD2 matching 7 bases. CDR1 LNHNV and CDR2 YYDKDF come from the germline V gene (reference sequence). Trimming cost V 0 bases and J 3 bases; bases outside gene matches: 12. The CDR3 is 18 amino acids. For the CDR3, the DNA is TGTGCCACCAGCAGAGACCTACACGGCGGGAGTAGGACAGATACGCAGTATTTT. This gives the protein CATSRDLHGGSRTDTQYF.

The chain recombines TRBV2 with TRBJ1-5; perhaps TRBD1 as D (5 bases). V shed 6 bases and J shed 0 bases, with 9 bases lying between them. CDR3 size: 14 residues. Germline CDR1 reads SNHLY; CDR2 reads FYNNEI. Written as DNA, the CDR3 is TGTGCCAGCAGCCCTACAGGTAGCAATCAGCCCCAGCATTTT. Its translation: CASSPTGSNQPQHF.

The V gene is TRBV6-5, the J gene TRBJ2-3, with 8 positions matching TRBD2. This CDR3 comprises 14 residues. Germline CDR1 is MNHEY and CDR2 is SVGAGI. J gave up 6 bases and V 6 bases, and 8 bases lay outside the gene matches. This CDR3 reads CASSLGLAEDTQYF. The CDR3, as DNA: TGTGCCAGCAGCCTCGGACTAGCAGAGGATACGCAGTATTTT.

The chain couples TRBV6-5 to TRBJ1-2; D call uncertain. CDR1 and CDR2 from the germline V gene are MNHEY and SVGAGI. The CDR3 sequence is 15 residues long. V lost 5 bases to trimming and J lost 0 bases, with 13 bases between them. CDR3 sequence (DNA): TGTGCCAGCAGTCTATCTCAGACTGCTAACTATGGCTACACCTTC. Protein: CASSLSQTANYGYTF.

This chain links TRBV21-1 with TRBJ1-1. TRBV21-1 is marked as a pseudogene. The CDR3 is 14 residues long. CDR3 sequence: CASSRGLPNTEAFF. DNA for the CDR3: TGTGCCAGCAGCAGGGGACTCCCGAACACTGAAGCTTTCTTT.

With regard to this clone: Germline is not matched at one junction end, which may reflect a read error. This chain connects TRBV11-1 to TRBJ2-7; 9 bases match TRBD1. Looked up from germline, CDR1 is SGHAT and CDR2 is FQDESV (reference sequence). This CDR3 spans 14 amino acids. The CDR3 spells CASSLTGGSHEQYF. The CDR3 DNA reads as TGTGCCAGCAGCTTAACAGGGGGCTCCCACGAGCAGTACTTC.

This clone was seen a handful of times. The chain links TRBV18 to TRBJ2-7; TRBD2 might be the D (5 bases). This CDR3 is built from 15 residues. Trimming pared 3 bases from V and 0 bases from J, leaving 12 bases between. The V gene's germline CDR1 is KGHSH and CDR2 LQKENI. CDR3 loop: CASSPRAGISYEQYF. DNA of the CDR3: TGTGCCAGCTCACCGAGGGCAGGCATCTCCTACGAGCAGTACTTC. The variable domain in full, with the rest retrieved from reference TRBV18 and TRBJ2-7, is NAGVMQNPRHLVRRRGQEARLRCSPMKGHSHVYWYRQLPEEGLKFMVYLQKENIIDESGMPKERFSAEFPKEGPSILRIQQVVRGDSAAYFCASSPRAGISYEQYFGPGTRLTVT.

The V gene is TRBV6-1, the J gene TRBJ2-1; D might be TRBD2 (5 bases). With 2 bases removed from V and 2 bases from J, the gap between germline ends came to 13 bases. This CDR3 has 16 residues. Germline loops: CDR1 MNHNS, CDR2 SASEGT. The CDR3 coding sequence is TGTGCCAGCAGTGAATCCGGGGTTACCCCCTACAATGAGCAGTTCTTC. This codes for CASSESGVTPYNEQFF.

V gene TRBV12-3 or TRBV12-4 combines with J gene TRBJ1-2, with D uncertain. Trimming took off 4 bases at V and 4 bases at J, with 10 bases between the two ends. This CDR3 has 13 residues. In nucleotides, the CDR3 is TGTGCCAGCAGTTCCCGAGGGCGCTATGGCTACACCTTC. It codes for CASSSRGRYGYTF.

V gene TRBV7-9 combines with J gene TRBJ1-2, with 9 positions matching TRBD1. Germline lookup yields CDR1 SEHNR and CDR2 FQNEAQ (reference sequence). This CDR3 has 13 amino acids. The V and J ends lost 5 bases and 7 bases, in that order; junction bases with no gene match: 5. The CDR3 here is CASSLGTGSGYTF. The CDR3 DNA follows: TGTGCCAGCAGCCTCGGGACAGGGTCTGGCTACACCTTC.

The V and J genes are TRBV28 and TRBJ2-7; TRBD2 aligns across 11 bases. The CDR3 extends over 15 amino acids. Germline loops: CDR1 MDHEN, CDR2 SYDVKM. V trimming: 3 bases; J trimming: 5 bases; junction bases outside the gene matches: 6. The CDR3 loop reads CASSFYLAGGDEQYF. CDR3 DNA sequence: TGTGCCAGCAGTTTTTATCTAGCGGGAGGAGACGAGCAGTACTTC. Full variable domain (outside the CDR3, taken from reference TRBV28 and TRBJ2-7): DVKVTQSSRYLVKRTGEKVFLECVQDMDHENMFWYRQDPGLGLRLIYFSYDVKMKEKGDIPEGYSVSREKKERFSLILESASTNQTSMYLCASSFYLAGGDEQYFGPGTRLTVT.

This chain uses TRBV9 with TRBJ2-5, with D possibly being TRBD2 (5 bases). Per germline, CDR1 SGDLS and CDR2 YYNGEE. V gave up 4 bases and J gave up 5 bases, with 15 bases separating them. The CDR3 extends over 14 amino acids. CDR3 sequence (DNA): TGTGCCAGCAGCTCAGGACTCGCCCTGGAGACCCAGTACTTC. Amino acid sequence: CASSSGLALETQYF.

This chain links TRBV7-2 with TRBJ2-7, with 9 bases matching TRBD2. The ends lost 1 base at V and 0 bases at J; junction bases unmatched: 1. Germline loops: CDR1 SGHTA, CDR2 FQGNSA. CDR3 length: 15 residues. CDR3 protein: CASSLERGASYEQYF. DNA for the CDR3: TGTGCCAGCAGCTTAGAGCGGGGGGCCTCCTACGAGCAGTACTTC.

The chain recombines TRBV25-1 with TRBJ2-7, with D perhaps TRBD1 (6 bases). CDR3 size: 14 residues. Trimming cost V 2 bases and J 5 bases, with 13 bases left between them. Germline loops: CDR1 MGHDK, CDR2 SYGVNS. The CDR3 DNA reads as TGTGCCAGCAGTGAAGTCGCAGGGGTCAACGAGCAGTACTTC. Amino acid sequence: CASSEVAGVNEQYF.